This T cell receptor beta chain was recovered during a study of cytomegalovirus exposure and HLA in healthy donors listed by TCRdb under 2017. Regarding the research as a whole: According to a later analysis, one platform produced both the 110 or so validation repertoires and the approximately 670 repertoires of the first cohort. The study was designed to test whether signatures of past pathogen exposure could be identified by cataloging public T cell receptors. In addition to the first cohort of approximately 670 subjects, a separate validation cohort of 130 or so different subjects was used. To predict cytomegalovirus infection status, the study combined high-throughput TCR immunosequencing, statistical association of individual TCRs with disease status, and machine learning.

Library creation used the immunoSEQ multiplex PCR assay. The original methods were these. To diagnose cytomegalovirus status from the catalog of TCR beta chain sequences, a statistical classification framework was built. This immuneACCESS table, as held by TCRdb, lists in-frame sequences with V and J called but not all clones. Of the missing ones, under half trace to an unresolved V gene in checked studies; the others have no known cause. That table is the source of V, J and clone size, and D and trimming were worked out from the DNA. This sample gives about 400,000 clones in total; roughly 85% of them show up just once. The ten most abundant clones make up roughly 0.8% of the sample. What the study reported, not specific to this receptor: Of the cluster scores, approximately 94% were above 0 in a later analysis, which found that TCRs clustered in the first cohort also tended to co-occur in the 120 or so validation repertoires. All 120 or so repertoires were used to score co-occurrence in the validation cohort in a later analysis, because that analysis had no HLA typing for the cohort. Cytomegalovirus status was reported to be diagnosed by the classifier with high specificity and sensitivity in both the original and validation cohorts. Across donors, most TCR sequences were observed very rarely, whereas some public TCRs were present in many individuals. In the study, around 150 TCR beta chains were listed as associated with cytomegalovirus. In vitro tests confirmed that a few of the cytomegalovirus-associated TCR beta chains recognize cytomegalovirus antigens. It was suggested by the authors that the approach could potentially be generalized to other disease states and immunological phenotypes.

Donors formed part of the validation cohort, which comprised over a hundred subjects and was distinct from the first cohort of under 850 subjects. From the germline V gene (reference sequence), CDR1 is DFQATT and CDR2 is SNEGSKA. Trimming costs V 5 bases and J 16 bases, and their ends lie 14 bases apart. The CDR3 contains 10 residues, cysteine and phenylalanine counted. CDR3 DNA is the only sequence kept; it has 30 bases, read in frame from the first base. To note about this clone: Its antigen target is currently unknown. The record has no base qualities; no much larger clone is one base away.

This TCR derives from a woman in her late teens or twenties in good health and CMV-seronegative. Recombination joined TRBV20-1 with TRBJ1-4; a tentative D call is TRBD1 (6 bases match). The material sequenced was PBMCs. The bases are TGCAGTGCTGACCTACAGGGCCCGTTTTTT. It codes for CSADLQGPFF.